Presented here are 25 T cell receptor beta chains from one specimen sequenced in a study of control samples from healthy donors and cancer patients (dated by TCRdb to the early 2020s). The library was obtained by the immunoSEQ multiplex PCR assay. TCRdb's version of the immuneACCESS table is confined to in-frame rearrangements and falls short of the full clone set. An unresolved V gene accounts for under half of the shortfall where checked; the remainder is of unknown origin. The sample table holds around 100,000 clones, of which around nine tenths were seen once. The top ten constitute roughly 14% of the sample. The sequencing sample was made of blood. These receptors originate from a young man in good health.

Only one count was recorded for this clone. The V and J genes are TRBV7-2 and TRBJ1-1; D is uncertain. The germline V and J ends were trimmed by 4 bases and 4 bases, with 19 bases remaining between them. This CDR3 spans 16 amino acids. Germline V lookup: CDR1 SGHTA, CDR2 FQGNSA. The CDR3 loop reads CASSSVMSGITTEAFF. DNA for the CDR3: TGTGCCAGCAGCTCCGTAATGTCCGGGATCACCACTGAAGCTTTCTTT. The full variable domain, in which reference TRBV7-2 and TRBJ1-1 provide the parts outside the CDR3, is GAGVSQSPSNKVTEKGKDVELRCDPISGHTALYWYRQSLGQGLEFLIYFQGNSAPDKSGLPSDRFSAERTGGSVSTLTIQRTQQEDSAVYLCASSSVMSGITTEAFFGQGTRLTVV.

This clone was picked up one time. The chain carries TRBV29-1 and TRBJ2-7, with 9 positions matching TRBD2. The CDR3 has 14 residues. Looked up from germline, CDR1 is SQVTM and CDR2 is ANQGSEA. The trim removed 4 bases at V and 3 bases at J, leaving 7 bases unmatched. CDR3 amino acids: CSVGFASGIYEQYF. Here the CDR3 DNA reads TGCAGCGTTGGATTCGCTAGCGGGATCTACGAGCAGTACTTC.

The genes are TRBV4-2 and TRBJ1-2; no firm D call. The length of the CDR3 is 12 residues. Germline V CDR1 and CDR2: LGHNA, YNFKEQ. V was cut by 3 bases and J by 3 bases, with 5 bases left in between. CDR3 in DNA: TGTGCCAGCAGCCAGAACGACTATGGCTACACCTTC. It is translated as CASSQNDYGYTF.

This rearrangement joins TRBV9 to TRBJ2-3; D is unclear. Per germline, CDR1 SGDLS and CDR2 YYNGEE. The CDR3 sequence is 14 residues long. The ends were cut back, 3 bases at V and 1 base at J, with 9 bases in the middle. In DNA form, the CDR3 reads TGTGCCAGCAGCGGACCGGGCCGCACAGATACGCAGTATTTT. It specifies CASSGPGRTDTQYF.

This chain uses TRBV10-3 with TRBJ2-1; D is uncertain. Germline CDR1 reads ENHRY; CDR2 reads SYGVKD. V was shortened by 0 bases and J by 11 bases, with 11 bases between the two germline ends. CDR3 length equals 13 residues. The CDR3 loop reads CAISESLERQQFF. The CDR3 coding sequence is TGTGCCATCAGTGAGTCATTGGAGCGACAGCAGTTCTTC.

In DNA, the CDR3 is TGTGCCAGCAGTCCCGTCAGCGGGGTAAGCACAGATACGCAGTATTTT. This translates into CASSPVSGVSTDTQYF. This rearrangement joins TRBV27 to TRBJ2-3; 7 bases agree with TRBD2. This CDR3 is 16 amino acids long. The germline gives CDR1 MNHEY, CDR2 SMNVEV (reference sequence). J lost 0 bases, V lost 5 bases, and 8 bases had no gene match.

CDR3 loop: CASSPGRYNYEQYF. CDR3 DNA sequence: TGCGCCAGCAGCCCGGGCAGGTACAATTACGAGCAGTACTTC. The chain uses TRBV4-3 and TRBJ2-7; D not resolved. Trimming took 4 bases from V and 4 from J, leaving 14 bases between them. CDR1 and CDR2 from the germline V gene are LGHNA and YSLEER. The CDR3 covers 14 residues.

This clone was counted a few times. The V and J genes are TRBV7-2 and TRBJ2-5; 8 bases map to TRBD2. Trimming removed 3 bases from V and 4 bases from J; junction bases left unmatched: 13. In germline, CDR1 is SGHTA, CDR2 FQGNSA. There are 17 residues in the CDR3. Here the CDR3 reads CASSFAGGLGSPETQYF. CDR3 sequence (DNA): TGTGCCAGCAGCTTCGCGGGGGGACTAGGGTCCCCAGAGACCCAGTACTTC.

This clone was detected once. This sequence joins TRBV12-3 or TRBV12-4 and TRBJ1-6; a weak D match, TRBD1 (5 bases). The V gene lost 5 bases and the J gene lost 9 bases, with 11 bases spanning the gap. There are 13 residues in the CDR3. CDR3 protein: CASSPDSLSPLHF. CDR3 DNA: TGTGCCAGCAGTCCCGACAGCCTTTCACCCCTCCACTTT.

This clone was seen only a few times. The rearrangement links TRBV12-3 or TRBV12-4 to TRBJ1-2, with 9 nucleotides matching TRBD1. The CDR3 is made up of 12 amino acids. Trimming cost V 4 bases and J 12 bases; bases outside gene matches: 6. CDR3 sequence: CASSSGTGFNTF. The CDR3 region has the DNA TGTGCCAGCAGTTCAGGGACAGGGTTTAACACCTTC.

The table lists this clone with a few counts. V and J are TRBV30 and TRBJ2-7; a weak D match, TRBD1 (6 bases). Germline V gene lookup returns CDR1 GTSNPN and CDR2 SVGIG (reference sequence). The CDR3 covers 12 residues. V dropped 0 bases and J dropped 3 bases, with 6 bases sitting between them. For the CDR3, the DNA is TGTGCCTGGAGTGTACAGGGCTACGAGCAGTACTTC. Its translation is CAWSVQGYEQYF.

On this clone itself: This specimen includes other DNA sequences encoding the same CDR3. The rearrangement joins TRBV19 to TRBJ1-2; the match to TRBD1 covers 8 bases. The CDR3 contains 12 residues. V was clipped by 5 bases and J by 8 bases; unmatched bases: 4. The germline V gene has CDR1 LNHDA and CDR2 SQIVND (reference sequence). CDR3 sequence (DNA): TGTGCCAGTAGTGGACAGGGAAACGGCTACACCTTC. As protein: CASSGQGNGYTF.

This clone was picked up one time. The CDR3 region has the DNA TGTGCCAGCTCACCAACCAGAACTAATGAAAAACTGTTTTTT. Translating it yields CASSPTRTNEKLFF. V is TRBV18 and J is TRBJ1-4, with D uncertain. In germline, CDR1 is KGHSH, CDR2 LQKENI. Trimming took off 2 bases at V and 1 base at J, with 5 bases between the two ends. The CDR3 is 14 residues long.

V and J are TRBV11-3 and TRBJ2-1, with D tentatively TRBD2 (6 bases). Trimming took 3 bases from V and 10 from J, leaving 10 bases between them. The V gene's germline CDR1 is SGHNT and CDR2 YENEEA. This CDR3 spans 12 amino acids. The chain's CDR3 is CASSFVGREQFF. CDR3 in DNA: TGTGCCAGCAGCTTTGTGGGGAGGGAGCAGTTCTTC. Full variable domain (outside the CDR3, taken from reference TRBV11-3 and TRBJ2-1): EAGVVQSPRYKIIEKKQPVAFWCNPISGHNTLYWYLQNLGQGPELLIRYENEEAVDDSQLPKDRFSAERLKGVDSTLKIQPAELGDSAVYLCASSFVGREQFFGPGTRLTVL.

The chain couples TRBV5-1 to TRBJ1-4, with 7 bases fitting TRBD1. The CDR3 sequence is 14 residues long. V was clipped by 3 bases and J by 4 bases; unmatched bases: 3. Germline loops: CDR1 SGHRS, CDR2 YFSETQ. The CDR3, as DNA: TGCGCCAGCAGCTCGGACAGGATTAATGAAAAACTGTTTTTT. Its translation is CASSSDRINEKLFF.

V is TRBV5-5 and J is TRBJ2-7; TRBD1 aligns across 9 bases. The V gene's germline CDR1 is SGHKS and CDR2 YYEKEE (reference sequence). The CDR3 is 13 residues long. V lost 7 bases, J lost 2 bases, and 4 bases stayed unmatched. The CDR3 sequence: CASAGTGTYEQYF. The CDR3 coding sequence is TGTGCCAGCGCCGGGACAGGGACCTACGAGCAGTACTTC.

This clone was recorded once. The chain employs TRBV29-1 and TRBJ2-2; 7 nucleotides align to TRBD1. This CDR3 contains 13 residues. Germline assignment: CDR1 SQVTM and CDR2 ANQGSEA. The J segment lost 5 bases and the V segment lost 7 bases, leaving 7 bases of the junction unmatched. The CDR3 DNA reads TGCAGCGGAGGACAGGAGAATACCGGGGAGCTGTTTTTT. This sequence encodes CSGGQENTGELFF.

The count of this clone is one. This sequence joins TRBV10-3 and TRBJ2-7; unclear D gene. The V and J ends lost 4 bases and 3 bases respectively, with 7 bases between them. This CDR3 has 12 amino acids. The germline V gene encodes CDR1 ENHRY and CDR2 SYGVKD. CDR3 nucleotide sequence: TGTGCCATCAGTGTTAATAGCTACGAGCAGTACTTC. This translates into CAISVNSYEQYF.

The chain carries TRBV2 and TRBJ2-1, with D perhaps matching TRBD2 (5 bases). V lost 6 bases to trimming and J lost 6 bases, with 6 bases between them. Germline V gene data show CDR1 as SNHLY and CDR2 as FYNNEI. CDR3 length: 11 residues. CDR3 nucleotide sequence: TGTGCCAGCAGAACTAGCAATGAGCAGTTCTTC. Residues: CASRTSNEQFF. The whole variable domain, filled in from reference TRBV2 and TRBJ2-1, reads EPEVTQTPSHQVTQMGQEVILRCVPISNHLYFYWYRQILGQKVEFLVSFYNNEISEKSEIFDDQFSVERPDGSNFTLKIRSTKLEDSAMYFCASRTSNEQFFGPGTRLTVL.

This clone was observed once. The CDR3 bases are TGTGCCAGCAGTTACTCGTTTGACCTATTTGGTACCTACGAGCAGTACTTC. This gives the protein CASSYSFDLFGTYEQYF. This chain joins TRBV6-2 or TRBV6-3 and TRBJ2-7; D gene uncertain. The CDR3 runs 17 residues. The germline V and J ends were trimmed by 0 bases and 2 bases, with 17 bases remaining between them. Germline V gives CDR1 MNHEY, CDR2 SVGEGT.

With regard to this clone: Germline and junction disagree at one end, which may indicate a read error. CDR3 region: CASSLVSAPGPKDF. The CDR3 DNA reads TGTGCCAGCAGCTTAGTCAGCGCCCCAGGCCCTAAGGACTTC. The V and J genes are TRBV7-3 and TRBJ1-2; the D is unclear. The germline CDR1 and CDR2 sequences are SGHTA and FQGTGA. There are 14 residues in the CDR3.

V gene TRBV10-3 combines with J gene TRBJ1-5; a weak D match, TRBD1 (5 bases). CDR3 length: 17 residues. Per germline, CDR1 ENHRY and CDR2 SYGVKD. The V and J ends lost 6 bases and 1 base respectively, with 19 bases between them. This CDR3 reads CAISRTAGYESNQPQHF. In DNA form, the CDR3 reads TGTGCCATCAGCCGGACGGCAGGGTATGAAAGCAATCAGCCCCAGCATTTT.

Here the CDR3 DNA reads TGTGCCAGCAGCTTAGAATTGGGCGGCGCAGATACGCAGTATTTT. Translated, it gives CASSLELGGADTQYF. The chain has TRBV13 and TRBJ2-3; D uncertain. The CDR3 has 15 residues. V was clipped by 1 base and J by 4 bases, with 12 bases between them. Per germline, CDR1 PRHDT and CDR2 FYEKMQ (reference sequence).

The V and J genes are TRBV28 and TRBJ1-2; TRBD1 matches at 7 bases. The CDR3 totals 16 residues. CDR1 is MDHEN and CDR2 is SYDVKM in the germline V gene. V lost 6 bases, J lost 7 bases, and 17 bases stayed unmatched. In DNA form, the CDR3 reads TGTGCCAGCAGAGAGGAAAACAGGGGAGGACTTTTTGGCTACACCTTC. It encodes CASREENRGGLFGYTF.

This chain uses TRBV28 with TRBJ2-5, with 7 bases identical to TRBD2. The CDR3 loop spans 15 amino acids. From germline, CDR1 is MDHEN and CDR2 SYDVKM. The V gene end was trimmed by 5 bases and the J gene end by 5 bases; junction bases not matched to a gene: 11. The CDR3 loop reads CASSAYGAGVETQYF. In DNA form, the CDR3 reads TGTGCCAGCAGTGCCTACGGGGCGGGAGTGGAGACCCAGTACTTC.